A selection of T cell receptor beta chains follows, all from one sample in a study of cytomegalovirus exposure and HLA in healthy donors. The protocol was immunoSEQ multiplex PCR, while the TCRdb copy is restricted to in-frame clones and leaves out a portion. The sample holds fewer than 150,000 clones, about 80% seen once. Sample: PBMCs. The receptors originated from a man younger than 35 in good health and CMV-seronegative. The CDR3 runs from the conserved cysteine through the conserved F or W. Fields, in order: D gene, J gene, V gene, clone size, CDR3 DNA, CDR3 protein. The D gene is left open where the match is weak. Not every row has a clone size; where given, it reads once, few, many or a size class.

D: .; J: TRBJ1-2; V: TRBV6-6; size: .; DNA: TGTGCCAGCAGACAAATTACAGGGAATGGCTACACCTTC; CDR3: CASRQITGNGYTF
D: TRBD1; J: TRBJ1-6; V: TRBV7-6; size: once; DNA: TGTGCCAGCAGCGTATCTACGGGACAGGGGAATTCACCCCTCCACTTT; CDR3: CASSVSTGQGNSPLHF
D: TRBD1; J: TRBJ2-7; V: TRBV7-8; size: .; DNA: TGTGCCAGCAGCTTAGTCACCGGACAGGGCGGTTCACTACCATACTACGAGCAGTACTTC; CDR3: CASSLVTGQGGSLPYYEQYF
D: TRBD1; J: TRBJ2-7; V: TRBV13; size: .; DNA: TGTGCCAGCAGCTTAGTATCTCGGGACAGGTACGAGCAGTACTTC; CDR3: CASSLVSRDRYEQYF
D: .; J: TRBJ1-5; V: TRBV2; size: .; DNA: TGTGCCAGCAGTGAATTTTGGGCCGGTAATCAGCCCCAGCATTTT; CDR3: CASSEFWAGNQPQHF
D: .; J: TRBJ1-1; V: TRBV7-6; size: medium-sized; DNA: TGTGCCAGCAGTTTCCAAACCGGGGAGGTCACTGAAGCTTTCTTT; CDR3: CASSFQTGEVTEAFF
D: .; J: TRBJ1-5; V: TRBV10-2; size: .; DNA: TGCGCCAGCAGCAGCCACGGGAGCAATCAGCCCCAGCATTTT; CDR3: CASSSHGSNQPQHF
D: TRBD1; J: TRBJ1-2; V: TRBV15; size: .; DNA: TGTGCCACCAGCAGAGAAGGGCCCCCCAGGGGGTATGGCTACACCTTC; CDR3: CATSREGPPRGYGYTF
D: .; J: TRBJ1-1; V: TRBV25-1; size: .; DNA: TGTGCCGTACAAACGCAGAACACTGAAGCTTTCTTT; CDR3: CAVQTQNTEAFF
D: TRBD1; J: TRBJ2-3; V: TRBV5-1; size: .; DNA: TGCGCCAGCAGCTCTAACAGGGGGACAGATACGCAGTATTTT; CDR3: CASSSNRGTDTQYF
D: TRBD1; J: TRBJ1-2; V: TRBV27; size: .; DNA: TGTGCCAGCAGCCGGACAGGGGCTATATATGGCTACACCTTC; CDR3: CASSRTGAIYGYTF
D: .; J: TRBJ2-2; V: TRBV11-2; size: once; DNA: TGTGCCAGCAGCCCCGGAGGTACCGGGGAGCTGTTTTTT; CDR3: CASSPGGTGELFF
D: .; J: TRBJ1-4; V: TRBV25-1; size: .; DNA: TGTGCCAGCAGTGACAGAGGCCATTTCACAACTAATGAAAAACTGTTTTTT; CDR3: CASSDRGHFTTNEKLFF
D: .; J: TRBJ1-4; V: TRBV25-1; size: .; DNA: TGTGCCAGCAGTGAATATCTGAGGGGGAGTAATGAAAAACTGTTTTTT; CDR3: CASSEYLRGSNEKLFF
D: .; J: TRBJ2-5; V: TRBV5-4; size: few; DNA: TGTGCCAGCAGCTTGGCCCAGGTTACGGGGGAGACCCAGTACTTC; CDR3: CASSLAQVTGETQYF
D: .; J: TRBJ2-3; V: TRBV9; size: .; DNA: TGTGCCAGCAGCCCACGCACCACTAGCACAGATACGCAGTATTTT; CDR3: CASSPRTTSTDTQYF
D: .; J: TRBJ1-5; V: TRBV5-6; size: .; DNA: TGTGCCAGCAGCCTGGATCGGCGGGCCTGGTCGAATCAGCCCCAGCATTTT; CDR3: CASSLDRRAWSNQPQHF
D: .; J: TRBJ2-1; V: TRBV21-1; size: .; DNA: TGTGCCAGCAGCAAAGGCACCCCCTGGCGCGGGACTAGCGGGAGAGAAGGGGGCAATGAGCAGTTCTTC; CDR3: CASSKGTPWRGTSGREGGNEQFF
D: TRBD1; J: TRBJ2-7; V: TRBV10-3; size: .; DNA: TGTGCCATCAGTGCACAGGGGGCCCCTTACGAGCAGTACTTC; CDR3: CAISAQGAPYEQYF
D: .; J: TRBJ2-1; V: TRBV14; size: .; DNA: TGTGCCAGCAGCCGAGGAACGGGGGGCCTATACAATGAGCAGTTCTTC; CDR3: CASSRGTGGLYNEQFF
D: .; J: TRBJ1-2; V: TRBV28; size: .; DNA: TGTGCCAGCAGTACTCTGGGGAAGGGGTATGGCTACACCTTC; CDR3: CASSTLGKGYGYTF
D: .; J: TRBJ1-1; V: TRBV5-1; size: .; DNA: TGCGCCAGCAGCGCCAATTTTATTCCCGGGAACACTGAAGCTTTCTTT; CDR3: CASSANFIPGNTEAFF
D: TRBD2; J: TRBJ2-1; V: TRBV2; size: .; DNA: TGTGCCAGCAGGGAGGGACTAGCGGTTACGGTCCGCTCCTACAATGAGCAGTTCTTC; CDR3: CASREGLAVTVRSYNEQFF
D: .; J: TRBJ1-1; V: TRBV6-1; size: once; DNA: TGTGCCAGCAGTAAAGGGACCGAGAGAACAGGCACTGAAGCTTTCTTT; CDR3: CASSKGTERTGTEAFF
D: .; J: TRBJ2-5; V: TRBV9; size: .; DNA: TGTGCCAGCAGCTCCCAGAACCTGCAAGAGACCCAGTACTTC; CDR3: CASSSQNLQETQYF
D: .; J: TRBJ2-7; V: TRBV7-8; size: .; DNA: TGTGCCAGCAGCGTACCTACAGGGTTTATCTCCTACGAGCAGTACTTC; CDR3: CASSVPTGFISYEQYF
D: .; J: TRBJ2-2; V: TRBV7-3; size: .; DNA: TGTGCCAGCAGCTTAATGAGGTGGAACACCGGGGAGCTGTTTTTT; CDR3: CASSLMRWNTGELFF
D: TRBD1; J: TRBJ2-1; V: TRBV5-1; size: once; DNA: TGCGCCAGCAGTTGGGACAGGGTAAATGAGCAGTTCTTC; CDR3: CASSWDRVNEQFF
D: .; J: TRBJ1-2; V: TRBV19; size: .; DNA: TGTGCCAGTTCGTACCAGACCGGGGGGAGAGGAGGCTACACCTTC; CDR3: CASSYQTGGRGGYTF
D: .; J: TRBJ1-5; V: TRBV19; size: .; DNA: TGTGCCAGTGCCGGGGTCTTAAATCAGCCCCAGCATTTT; CDR3: CASAGVLNQPQHF
D: .; J: TRBJ2-5; V: TRBV7-2; size: .; DNA: TGTGCCAGCAGCTCAGGACAGAAAGAGACCCAGTACTTC; CDR3: CASSSGQKETQYF
D: .; J: TRBJ2-7; V: TRBV5-1; size: .; DNA: TGCGCCAGCAGCTTGGGCGGGACAGAGCTCGAGCAGTACTTC; CDR3: CASSLGGTELEQYF
D: TRBD2; J: TRBJ2-1; V: TRBV28; size: .; DNA: TGTGCCAGCAGTTTATTCCTCCGAATAACTAGCGGACCCTACAATGAGCAGTTCTTC; CDR3: CASSLFLRITSGPYNEQFF
D: TRBD1; J: TRBJ1-1; V: TRBV27; size: .; DNA: TGTGCCAGCAGGGACAGGGCAGGTGAAGCTTTCTTT; CDR3: CASRDRAGEAFF
D: TRBD1; J: TRBJ2-7; V: TRBV7-3; size: few; DNA: TGTGCCAGCAGCTTACAACAGGGGGAACACGAGCAGTACTTC; CDR3: CASSLQQGEHEQYF
D: .; J: TRBJ2-7; V: TRBV4-1; size: .; DNA: TGCGCCAGCAGCCCGCCTGGGGCCTACTACGAGCAGTACTTC; CDR3: CASSPPGAYYEQYF
D: TRBD2; J: TRBJ2-2; V: TRBV14; size: .; DNA: TGTGCCAGCAGCCAAGAACTAACTAGCGCGTACACCGGGGAGCTGTTTTTT; CDR3: CASSQELTSAYTGELFF
D: TRBD2; J: TRBJ2-7; V: TRBV7-2; size: .; DNA: TGTGCCAGCAGCTTAGCGACTAGCGGGAGATACTCCTACGAGCAGTACTTC; CDR3: CASSLATSGRYSYEQYF
D: TRBD1; J: TRBJ2-5; V: TRBV27; size: .; DNA: TGTGCCAGCAGTTTCGACAGGGAAGAGACCCAGTACTTC; CDR3: CASSFDREETQYF
D: .; J: TRBJ1-5; V: TRBV29-1; size: .; DNA: TGCAGCGTTGTAACTGAAGAGGGCAATCAGCCCCAGCATTTT; CDR3: CSVVTEEGNQPQHF
D: .; J: TRBJ1-3; V: TRBV7-9; size: .; DNA: TGTGCCAGCAGCTTGAGGGGGACGCATTCTGGAAACACCATATATTTT; CDR3: CASSLRGTHSGNTIYF
D: TRBD1; J: TRBJ1-1; V: TRBV6-4; size: once; DNA: TGTGCCAGCAGTGTTGGGACAGGGGACCCGAACACTGAAGCTTTCTTT; CDR3: CASSVGTGDPNTEAFF
D: TRBD2; J: TRBJ2-3; V: TRBV9; size: few; DNA: TGTGCCAGCAGCGTAGAAAAGCGGGGGGCCATCACAGATACGCAGTATTTT; CDR3: CASSVEKRGAITDTQYF
D: TRBD1; J: TRBJ2-6; V: TRBV19; size: .; DNA: TGTGCCAGTAGTATATCTGGGAACCCGGGACAGCTCTCTGGGGCCAACGTCCTGACTTTC; CDR3: CASSISGNPGQLSGANVLTF
D: .; J: TRBJ2-7; V: TRBV5-1; size: .; DNA: TGCGCCAGCAGCTTGGATCGCAGGGGCTACGAGCAGTACTTC; CDR3: CASSLDRRGYEQYF
D: TRBD2; J: TRBJ2-1; V: TRBV7-9; size: .; DNA: TGTGCCAGCAGCTTTCTAGCGGATTACAATGAGCAGTTCTTC; CDR3: CASSFLADYNEQFF
D: .; J: TRBJ1-6; V: TRBV6-4; size: .; DNA: TGTGCCAGCAGTCAGCAGGGACTTAATTCACCCCTCCACTTT; CDR3: CASSQQGLNSPLHF
D: TRBD2; J: TRBJ2-3; V: TRBV2; size: .; DNA: TGTGCCAGCAGTGAATTAGGGACTAGTGAAGAGTTAGATACGCAGTATTTT; CDR3: CASSELGTSEELDTQYF
D: .; J: TRBJ2-5; V: TRBV27; size: few; DNA: TGTGCCAGCAGAGAATCAGGCCTCCAAGAGACCCAGTACTTC; CDR3: CASRESGLQETQYF
D: .; J: TRBJ2-4; V: TRBV6-1; size: .; DNA: TGTGCCAGCAGTGGGGCAGGGGTTGACATTCAGTACTTC; CDR3: CASSGAGVDIQYF
D: TRBD1; J: TRBJ2-3; V: TRBV6-1; size: .; DNA: TGTGCCAGCAGTGAAGGCACAGGGGTTAGGTTGGATACGCAGTATTTT; CDR3: CASSEGTGVRLDTQYF
D: TRBD2; J: TRBJ2-2; V: TRBV2; size: .; DNA: TGTGCCAGCAGTGGGGACCCACTAGCGGGGGTTTTGACCGGGGAGCTGTTTTTT; CDR3: CASSGDPLAGVLTGELFF
D: .; J: TRBJ1-2; V: TRBV5-1; size: once; DNA: TGCGCCAGCAGCCAGCGAGTTAACTATGGCTACACCTTC; CDR3: CASSQRVNYGYTF
D: TRBD1; J: TRBJ2-7; V: TRBV2; size: .; DNA: TGTGCCAGCAGGATAGAACAGGGGGCCGGTCACGAGCAGTACTTC; CDR3: CASRIEQGAGHEQYF
D: TRBD2; J: TRBJ2-7; V: TRBV28; size: .; DNA: TGTGCCAGCAGTTTTAGCGGGAGGGCCGCGTACGAGCAGTACTTC; CDR3: CASSFSGRAAYEQYF
D: .; J: TRBJ2-7; V: TRBV19; size: .; DNA: TGTGCCAGTAGTATTGGGCACAGGGCCGGCTCCTACGAGCAGTACTTC; CDR3: CASSIGHRAGSYEQYF
D: .; J: TRBJ1-1; V: TRBV4-1; size: .; DNA: TGCGCCAGCAGCCAACTTCCGGGACAAAACACTGAAGCTTTCTTT; CDR3: CASSQLPGQNTEAFF